This T cell receptor (beta chain) was identified in a study of prognosis after radiotherapy for stage I lung cancer. Study as a whole: In 3 to 5 fractions, radiotherapy was administered as SBRT with a biologically effective dose of at least 100 Gy. Findings and caveats of the study: Gene usage, both TRBV and TRBJ, reportedly differed between patients with metastases and patients without them. Patients developing distant metastases showed lower Shannon entropy after stereotactic body radiation therapy.

Multiplex PCR in two rounds served to amplify TCR beta CDR3 from genomic DNA. Specific primers for each TRBV and TRBJ gene were what first-round PCR used. TCRdb passed the multiplex PCR reads through MiXCR, listing each CDR3 protein once. This sample carries about 20,000 distinct CDR3 sequences, roughly two fifths of them seen once, and the ten largest clones take more than 35%. Trimming at V came to 3 bases and at J to 7 bases, leaving 9 bases not matched to a gene. The CDR3 covers 14 residues. Germline V CDR1 and CDR2: DFQATT, SNEGSKA (reference sequence). As for this clonotype: The antigen is unknown.

This receptor was obtained from a donor at least 50 years old with non-small cell lung cancer. Sequenced here: PBMCs, sampled before or after stereotactic body radiation therapy (not recorded which). The chain has TRBV20-1 and TRBJ1-2, with TRBD1 matching 9 bases. For the CDR3, the DNA is TGCAGTGCTAGCGGAACAGGGGGCGGACGTGGCTACACCTTC. It encodes CSASGTGGGRGYTF.